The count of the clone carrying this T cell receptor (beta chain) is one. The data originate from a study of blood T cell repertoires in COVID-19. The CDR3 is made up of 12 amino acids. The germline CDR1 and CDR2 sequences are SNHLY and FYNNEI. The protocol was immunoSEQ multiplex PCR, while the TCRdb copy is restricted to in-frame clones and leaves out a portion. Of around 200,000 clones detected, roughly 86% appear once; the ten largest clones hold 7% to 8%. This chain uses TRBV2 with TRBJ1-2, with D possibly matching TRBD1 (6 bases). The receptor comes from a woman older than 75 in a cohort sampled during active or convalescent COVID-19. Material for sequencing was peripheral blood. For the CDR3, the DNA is TGTCCCACAGCCAGGACAGACTATGGCTACACCTTC. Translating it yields CPTARTDYGYTF.